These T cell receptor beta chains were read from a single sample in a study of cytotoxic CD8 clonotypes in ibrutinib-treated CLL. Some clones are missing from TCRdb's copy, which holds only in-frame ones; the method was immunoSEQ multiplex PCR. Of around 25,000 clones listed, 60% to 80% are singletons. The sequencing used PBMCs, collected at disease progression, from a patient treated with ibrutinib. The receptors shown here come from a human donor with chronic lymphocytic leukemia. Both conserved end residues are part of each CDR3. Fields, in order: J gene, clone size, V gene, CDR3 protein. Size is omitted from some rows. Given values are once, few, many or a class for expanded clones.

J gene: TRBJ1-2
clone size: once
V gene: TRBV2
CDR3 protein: CASTWSYGYTF

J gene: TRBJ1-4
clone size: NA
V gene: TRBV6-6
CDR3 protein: CASTRGRDEKLFF

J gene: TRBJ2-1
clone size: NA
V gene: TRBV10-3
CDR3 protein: CAIRDGSGNEQFF

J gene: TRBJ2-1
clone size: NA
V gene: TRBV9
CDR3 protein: CASSVRQGKDEQFF

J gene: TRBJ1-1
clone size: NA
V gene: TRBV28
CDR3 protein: CASKRGITEAFF

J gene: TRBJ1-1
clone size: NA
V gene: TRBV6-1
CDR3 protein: CASSPIDRMNTEAFF

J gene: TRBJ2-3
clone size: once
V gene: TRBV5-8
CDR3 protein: CASSLADAGTDTQYF

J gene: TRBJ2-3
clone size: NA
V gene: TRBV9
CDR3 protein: CASVQEGDLDTQYF

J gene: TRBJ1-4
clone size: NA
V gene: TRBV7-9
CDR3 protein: CASSLEGGDEKLFF

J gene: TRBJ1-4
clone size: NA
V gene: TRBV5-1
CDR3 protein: CASSFGQGALPEKLFF

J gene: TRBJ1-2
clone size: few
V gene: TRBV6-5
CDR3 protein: CASSYTDRVSWDGYTF

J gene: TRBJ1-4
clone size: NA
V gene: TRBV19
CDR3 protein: CASSTQTGANEKLFF

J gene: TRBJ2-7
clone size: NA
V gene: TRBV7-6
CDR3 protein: CASSPETYEQYF

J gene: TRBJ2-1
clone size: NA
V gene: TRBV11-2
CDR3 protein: CASSGSRTLVREQFF

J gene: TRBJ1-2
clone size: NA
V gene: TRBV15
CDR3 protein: CATSRDFVTLNYGYTF

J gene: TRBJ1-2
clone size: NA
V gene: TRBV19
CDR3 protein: CASSISRGGGYTF

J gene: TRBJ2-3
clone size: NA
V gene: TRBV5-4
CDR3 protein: CASSRGPTDTQYF

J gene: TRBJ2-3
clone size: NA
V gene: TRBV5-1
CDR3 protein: CASSLGRGGGTDTQYF

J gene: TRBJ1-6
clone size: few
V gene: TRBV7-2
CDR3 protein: CASSPYEQLPTPLHF

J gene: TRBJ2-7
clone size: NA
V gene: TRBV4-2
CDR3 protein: CASSQDLGGGGYEQYF

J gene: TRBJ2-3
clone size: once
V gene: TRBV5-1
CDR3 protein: CASSGKVTDTQYF

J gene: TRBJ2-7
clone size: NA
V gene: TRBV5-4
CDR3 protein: CASSGSGTGNYEQYF